One sample yielded the 5 T cell receptor beta chains listed below, sequenced in a study of PD-L1 blockade in urothelial cancer. The data were produced by immunoSEQ multiplex PCR, yet TCRdb's version contains in-frame clones alone and is incomplete. The table records 40,000 or so clones, approximately 86% of them present only once. Time point described: peripheral blood 6 weeks after treatment start. Specimen: PBMCs, collected around atezolizumab (anti-PD-L1) treatment. The receptors derive from a man in his sixties with urothelial cancer.

This clone was seen just once. The CDR3 here is CASSVDPGLAQKLFF. The CDR3, as DNA: TGTGCCAGCAGCGTAGACCCAGGGCTAGCGCAAAAACTGTTTTTT. V usage is TRBV9 and J usage is TRBJ1-4; weak D call: TRBD1 (5 bases). CDR1 is SGDLS and CDR2 is YYNGEE in the germline V gene. Trimming shortened V by 0 bases and J by 9 bases, and 15 bases separated the two germline ends. The CDR3 is made up of 15 amino acids.

The chain recombines TRBV12-5 with TRBJ1-6, with D unresolved. The CDR3 is 14 residues long. Germline V CDR1 and CDR2: LGHNT, FRNRAP. Trimming shortened V by 6 bases and J by 3 bases, and 9 bases separated the two germline ends. CDR3 residues: CASGPGLYNSPLHF. CDR3 bases: TGTGCTAGTGGGCCGGGTCTCTATAATTCACCCCTCCACTTT.

This chain connects TRBV4-2 to TRBJ1-4, with no clear D. Germline V gives CDR1 LGHNA, CDR2 YNFKEQ. The germline V and J ends were trimmed by 3 bases and 7 bases, with 18 bases remaining between them. The CDR3 loop spans 16 amino acids. The chain's CDR3 is CASSQGFGGEVEKLFF. The CDR3 DNA is TGTGCCAGCAGCCAGGGCTTTGGCGGGGAGGTTGAAAAACTGTTTTTT.

The genes are TRBV5-1 and TRBJ2-3; D possibly corresponds to TRBD2 (6 bases). This CDR3 contains 15 residues. V lost 1 base and J lost 5, with 14 bases in between. CDR1 and CDR2 (germline): SGHRS, YFSETQ. The DNA for the CDR3 is TGCGCCAGCAGCTTGAGACGGGAGATGGGAGATACGCAGTATTTT. Its protein product is CASSLRREMGDTQYF. The whole variable domain, remainder taken from reference TRBV5-1 and TRBJ2-3, is KAGVTQTPRYLIKTRGQQVTLSCSPISGHRSVSWYQQTPGQGLQFLFEYFSETQRNKGNFPGRFSGRQFSNSRSEMNVSTLELGDSALYLCASSLRREMGDTQYFGPGTRLTVL.

The chain carries TRBV6-4 and TRBJ1-1; 7 bases match TRBD1. The germline V gene has CDR1 MRHNA and CDR2 SNTAGT. J gave up 4 bases and V 0 bases, and 11 bases lay outside the gene matches. This CDR3 is built from 17 residues. CDR3 in amino acids: CASSDSSRQGLGTEAFF. CDR3 in DNA: TGTGCCAGCAGTGACTCATCCCGACAGGGCTTAGGCACTGAAGCTTTCTTT.